These T cell receptor beta chains were read from a single sample in a study of CD8+ T cells in alopecia areata. TCRdb keeps only in-frame clones here, not all; method: immunoSEQ multiplex PCR. The sample has 110,000 or so clones; 56% are singletons. The sequencing used CD4+ T cells sorted from blood, collected at week 24, from a patient treated with tofacitinib. The receptors derive from a human donor with alopecia areata. CDR3s include the opening cysteine and the closing phenylalanine or tryptophan. Fields, in order: CDR3 protein, CDR3 DNA, CDR3 length, V gene, clone size, D gene, J gene. A D gene is named only where the DNA matches it firmly. The size field is filled for only some rows; it gives once, few, many or a size class.

cdr3_aa: CASSQDTQSRQFF
cdr3_nt: TGCGCCAGCAGCCAAGATACCCAGTCTCGGCAGTTCTTC
cdr3_length: 13
v_call: TRBV4-1
clone_size: few
d_call: -
j_call: TRBJ2-1

cdr3_aa: CASSLEGDSWYEQYF
cdr3_nt: TGTGCCAGCAGCTTAGAGGGGGACAGTTGGTACGAGCAGTACTTC
cdr3_length: 15
v_call: TRBV7-8
clone_size: -
d_call: TRBD1
j_call: TRBJ2-7

cdr3_aa: CSVAWGLTDTQYF
cdr3_nt: TGCAGCGTTGCCTGGGGGCTCACAGATACGCAGTATTTT
cdr3_length: 13
v_call: TRBV29-1
clone_size: -
d_call: -
j_call: TRBJ2-3

cdr3_aa: CASSRSGRGDGYTF
cdr3_nt: TGTGCCAGCAGCCGGAGCGGCAGGGGAGATGGCTACACCTTC
cdr3_length: 14
v_call: TRBV7-2
clone_size: -
d_call: -
j_call: TRBJ1-2

cdr3_aa: CATLDSHGYTF
cdr3_nt: TGTGCCACCCTGGACAGCCATGGCTACACCTTC
cdr3_length: 11
v_call: TRBV25-1
clone_size: few
d_call: -
j_call: TRBJ1-2

cdr3_aa: CASSFGGRGSNQPQHF
cdr3_nt: TGCGCCAGCAGCTTCGGTGGAAGGGGCAGCAATCAGCCCCAGCATTTT
cdr3_length: 16
v_call: TRBV5-1
clone_size: -
d_call: -
j_call: TRBJ1-5

cdr3_aa: CAWSVKVTEAFF
cdr3_nt: TGTGCCTGGAGTGTAAAGGTTACTGAAGCTTTCTTT
cdr3_length: 12
v_call: TRBV30
clone_size: once
d_call: -
j_call: TRBJ1-1

cdr3_aa: CASSVTGGYQPQHF
cdr3_nt: TGTGCCAGCAGTGTTACAGGGGGATATCAGCCCCAGCATTTT
cdr3_length: 14
v_call: TRBV6-1
clone_size: -
d_call: TRBD1
j_call: TRBJ1-5

cdr3_aa: CAKSGTSGDRKTQYF
cdr3_nt: TGTGCCAAATCTGGGACTAGCGGGGATCGAAAGACCCAGTACTTC
cdr3_length: 15
v_call: TRBV2
clone_size: few
d_call: TRBD2
j_call: TRBJ2-5

cdr3_aa: CASSLLSGTPNEAFF
cdr3_nt: TGTGCCAGCAGTTTGCTATCCGGGACACCGAATGAAGCTTTCTTT
cdr3_length: 15
v_call: TRBV2
clone_size: -
d_call: -
j_call: TRBJ1-1

cdr3_aa: CAIRTEANNSPLHF
cdr3_nt: TGTGCCATCAGGACGGAAGCCAATAATTCACCCCTCCACTTT
cdr3_length: 14
v_call: TRBV10-3
clone_size: few
d_call: -
j_call: TRBJ1-6

cdr3_aa: CAISEPQGFIQYF
cdr3_nt: TGTGCCATCAGTGAGCCACAGGGTTTCATTCAGTACTTC
cdr3_length: 13
v_call: TRBV10-3
clone_size: -
d_call: -
j_call: TRBJ2-4

cdr3_aa: CASSPGTANYEQYF
cdr3_nt: TGTGCCAGCTCACCGGGGACAGCGAACTACGAGCAGTACTTC
cdr3_length: 14
v_call: TRBV18
clone_size: few
d_call: TRBD1
j_call: TRBJ2-7

cdr3_aa: CSVEGTSGMITEAFF
cdr3_nt: TGCAGCGTTGAGGGGACATCGGGCATGATCACTGAAGCTTTCTTT
cdr3_length: 15
v_call: TRBV29-1
clone_size: -
d_call: -
j_call: TRBJ1-1

cdr3_aa: CASTGTASNEKLFF
cdr3_nt: TGTGCCAGCACCGGGACAGCGAGCAATGAAAAACTGTTTTTT
cdr3_length: 14
v_call: TRBV2
clone_size: -
d_call: TRBD1
j_call: TRBJ1-4

cdr3_aa: CASSNWNEKLFF
cdr3_nt: TGTGCCAGCAGCAATTGGAATGAAAAACTGTTTTTT
cdr3_length: 12
v_call: TRBV7-2
clone_size: -
d_call: -
j_call: TRBJ1-4

cdr3_aa: CASSLGGTVNSPLHF
cdr3_nt: TGTGCCAGCAGCTTAGGCGGGACAGTTAATTCACCCCTCCACTTT
cdr3_length: 15
v_call: TRBV7-2
clone_size: -
d_call: TRBD1
j_call: TRBJ1-6

cdr3_aa: CASSQDRGRSNSPLHF
cdr3_nt: TGCGCCAGCAGCCAAGATCGGGGACGGAGTAATTCACCCCTCCACTTT
cdr3_length: 16
v_call: TRBV4-1
clone_size: once
d_call: -
j_call: TRBJ1-6

cdr3_aa: CASSFGTRLRGYTF
cdr3_nt: TGTGCCAGCAGCTTTGGAACAAGGCTTCGGGGCTACACCTTC
cdr3_length: 14
v_call: TRBV7-9
clone_size: few
d_call: -
j_call: TRBJ1-2

cdr3_aa: CSVDPRGESYGYTF
cdr3_nt: TGCAGCGTTGACCCCAGGGGGGAAAGCTATGGCTACACCTTC
cdr3_length: 14
v_call: TRBV29-1
clone_size: few
d_call: TRBD1
j_call: TRBJ1-2

cdr3_aa: CASSLQGDGYTF
cdr3_nt: TGCGCCAGCAGCCTCCAGGGAGACGGCTACACCTTC
cdr3_length: 12
v_call: TRBV5-1
clone_size: -
d_call: -
j_call: TRBJ1-2

cdr3_aa: CASRLYNEQFF
cdr3_nt: TGTGCCAGCAGACTATACAATGAGCAGTTCTTC
cdr3_length: 11
v_call: TRBV6-5
clone_size: few
d_call: -
j_call: TRBJ2-1

cdr3_aa: CASTISGNYEQYF
cdr3_nt: TGTGCCAGCACGATTAGCGGGAATTACGAGCAGTACTTC
cdr3_length: 13
v_call: TRBV6-5
clone_size: -
d_call: TRBD2
j_call: TRBJ2-7

cdr3_aa: CSVGPRASGGADTQYF
cdr3_nt: TGCAGCGTTGGGCCCCGCGCTAGCGGGGGGGCAGATACGCAGTATTTT
cdr3_length: 16
v_call: TRBV29-1
clone_size: few
d_call: TRBD2
j_call: TRBJ2-3

cdr3_aa: CASSPFSPGITDTQYF
cdr3_nt: TGTGCCAGCAGCCCATTCAGCCCGGGTATCACAGATACGCAGTATTTT
cdr3_length: 16
v_call: TRBV7-2
clone_size: few
d_call: -
j_call: TRBJ2-3

cdr3_aa: CASSLDSRDRASETAYEQYF
cdr3_nt: TGTGCCAGCAGCTTAGATTCGCGGGACAGGGCCTCAGAGACGGCCTACGAGCAGTACTTC
cdr3_length: 20
v_call: TRBV11-2
clone_size: -
d_call: TRBD1
j_call: TRBJ2-7

cdr3_aa: CASSESLAGAYNEQFF
cdr3_nt: TGTGCCAGCAGTGAATCCCTAGCGGGGGCCTACAATGAGCAGTTCTTC
cdr3_length: 16
v_call: TRBV25-1
clone_size: -
d_call: TRBD2
j_call: TRBJ2-1

cdr3_aa: CASSTQGTDTQYF
cdr3_nt: TGTGCCAGTAGTACTCAGGGCACAGATACGCAGTATTTT
cdr3_length: 13
v_call: TRBV19
clone_size: -
d_call: -
j_call: TRBJ2-3

cdr3_aa: CASSLGTSRTEAFF
cdr3_nt: TGTGCCAGCAGCTTAGGGACCAGTCGGACTGAAGCTTTCTTT
cdr3_length: 14
v_call: TRBV7-2
clone_size: few
d_call: -
j_call: TRBJ1-1

cdr3_aa: CASQLDHGTSTYEQYF
cdr3_nt: TGTGCCAGTCAGTTGGACCACGGGACTTCCACCTACGAGCAGTACTTC
cdr3_length: 16
v_call: TRBV19
clone_size: medium-sized
d_call: -
j_call: TRBJ2-7

cdr3_aa: CASSSRRTNYEQYF
cdr3_nt: TGTGCCAGCAGTTCCCGCAGGACCAACTACGAGCAGTACTTC
cdr3_length: 14
v_call: TRBV10-3
clone_size: -
d_call: -
j_call: TRBJ2-7

cdr3_aa: CASSTTPQETQYF
cdr3_nt: TGTGCCAGCAGCACGACCCCGCAAGAGACCCAGTACTTC
cdr3_length: 13
v_call: TRBV5-4
clone_size: -
d_call: -
j_call: TRBJ2-5

cdr3_aa: CASSSGQGSNQPQHF
cdr3_nt: TGTGCCAGCAGTTCCGGACAGGGAAGCAATCAGCCCCAGCATTTT
cdr3_length: 15
v_call: TRBV6-6
clone_size: many
d_call: TRBD1
j_call: TRBJ1-5

cdr3_aa: CSVDQGLSNTEAFF
cdr3_nt: TGCAGCGTTGACCAGGGATTAAGTAACACTGAAGCTTTCTTT
cdr3_length: 14
v_call: TRBV29-1
clone_size: -
d_call: -
j_call: TRBJ1-1

cdr3_aa: CSAIRNPNTEAFF
cdr3_nt: TGCAGCGCCATACGTAACCCGAACACTGAAGCTTTCTTT
cdr3_length: 13
v_call: TRBV29-1
clone_size: few
d_call: -
j_call: TRBJ1-1

cdr3_aa: CASSLAYRDRNEKLFF
cdr3_nt: TGTGCCAGCAGCTTAGCCTACAGGGATCGTAATGAAAAACTGTTTTTT
cdr3_length: 16
v_call: TRBV13
clone_size: -
d_call: -
j_call: TRBJ1-4

cdr3_aa: CASSSGANVLTF
cdr3_nt: TGTGCCAGTTCGTCTGGGGCCAACGTCCTGACTTTC
cdr3_length: 12
v_call: TRBV18
clone_size: -
d_call: -
j_call: TRBJ2-6

cdr3_aa: CASSQPQETQYF
cdr3_nt: TGCGCCAGCAGCCAACCTCAGGAGACCCAGTACTTC
cdr3_length: 12
v_call: TRBV4-1
clone_size: -
d_call: -
j_call: TRBJ2-5

cdr3_aa: CSARGEKLFF
cdr3_nt: TGCAGTGCTAGGGGGGAAAAACTGTTTTTT
cdr3_length: 10
v_call: TRBV20-1
clone_size: -
d_call: -
j_call: TRBJ1-4

cdr3_aa: CASSLRGLGTGELFF
cdr3_nt: TGTGCCAGCAGCCTTAGGGGGCTGGGCACCGGGGAGCTGTTTTTT
cdr3_length: 15
v_call: TRBV6-5
clone_size: -
d_call: TRBD1
j_call: TRBJ2-2

cdr3_aa: CASSSRVGQGYNEQFF
cdr3_nt: TGTGCCAGCAGTTCTAGGGTGGGACAGGGATACAATGAGCAGTTCTTC
cdr3_length: 16
v_call: TRBV27
clone_size: few
d_call: TRBD1
j_call: TRBJ2-1

cdr3_aa: CASSSRQGGAFF
cdr3_nt: TGTGCCAGCAGCTCCAGACAGGGCGGAGCTTTCTTT
cdr3_length: 12
v_call: TRBV7-9
clone_size: -
d_call: TRBD1
j_call: TRBJ1-1

cdr3_aa: CASSGQGIRNSPLHF
cdr3_nt: TGTGCCAGCAGTGGGCAGGGGATACGCAATTCACCCCTCCACTTT
cdr3_length: 15
v_call: TRBV2
clone_size: -
d_call: -
j_call: TRBJ1-6

cdr3_aa: CASSRESRNQPQHF
cdr3_nt: TGTGCCAGTAGTCGGGAGAGCCGTAATCAGCCCCAGCATTTT
cdr3_length: 14
v_call: TRBV19
clone_size: -
d_call: -
j_call: TRBJ1-5

cdr3_aa: CASSFGGPKETQYF
cdr3_nt: TGCGCCAGCAGCTTTGGGGGACCGAAAGAGACCCAGTACTTC
cdr3_length: 14
v_call: TRBV5-1
clone_size: -
d_call: -
j_call: TRBJ2-5

cdr3_aa: CAWSVVDRVSEAFF
cdr3_nt: TGTGCCTGGAGTGTGGTGGACAGGGTATCTGAAGCTTTCTTT
cdr3_length: 14
v_call: TRBV30
clone_size: -
d_call: TRBD1
j_call: TRBJ1-1

cdr3_aa: CASSYSGGSYEQYF
cdr3_nt: TGTGCCAGCAGTTATAGCGGGGGGTCGTACGAGCAGTACTTC
cdr3_length: 14
v_call: TRBV6-5
clone_size: -
d_call: TRBD2
j_call: TRBJ2-7

cdr3_aa: CASSPNRWVQPQHF
cdr3_nt: TGTGCCAGCAGTCCCAATCGGTGGGTTCAGCCCCAGCATTTT
cdr3_length: 14
v_call: TRBV6-6
clone_size: few
d_call: -
j_call: TRBJ1-5

cdr3_aa: CASSPGQGAWGYTF
cdr3_nt: TGTGCCAGCAGTCCGGGACAGGGGGCGTGGGGCTACACCTTC
cdr3_length: 14
v_call: TRBV6-5
clone_size: -
d_call: TRBD1
j_call: TRBJ1-2